This T cell receptor (beta chain) was sequenced in a study of blood T cells in healthy people across ages. Per individual sample, total RNA of at least 5.5 micrograms was extracted. Study outcomes and limitations: Among T cells, TCR beta diversity per million cells dropped roughly linearly as age rose. Lack of knowledge of donor CMV status possibly confounded expanded clonotype changes.

Trimming removed 4 bases from V and 2 bases from J; junction bases left unmatched: 13. CDR3 length: 17 residues. The germline CDR1 and CDR2 sequences are DFQATT and SNEGSKA (reference sequence). Points on this clonotype: The target antigen is unknown.

Together with a sample-barcoded 5' primer, a J-beta primer mix was included in a second PCR lasting 7 to 11 cycles. TCRdb called the 5' RACE reads again in MiXCR, with one record for every CDR3 protein. The table shows some 640,000 distinct CDR3 sequences, with more than 40% occurring only once. The receptor was derived from a woman aged 60-75 years in good health. The sequenced material came from blood. The chain is built from TRBV20-1 and TRBJ2-5; TRBD2 aligns across 10 bases. CDR3 protein: CSATGLADLIKQETQYF. Written as DNA, the CDR3 is TGCAGTGCTACTGGACTAGCGGATTTAATTAAACAAGAGACCCAGTACTTC.